This T cell receptor gamma chain appears in the sequencing data of a study of gamma-delta chains in newborns, infants, children. Overall study: Polyclonal expansion of innate γδ T cells after birth follows microbial exposure.

TCRdb re-processed the reads via CATT. The sample carries about 710 gamma-chain clones, around a third recorded once. Judged by abundance, this clone is large. The CDR3 covers 14 residues. The germline V gene has CDR1 EGSNGY and CDR2 YDSYNSKV. The V gene end was trimmed by 0 bases and the J gene end by 7 bases; junction bases not matched to a gene: 5. The sample consisted of blood. The sequence was obtained from a child who was a newborn, infant or young child, either healthy, febrile or measles-vaccinated (not recorded which). The chain combines TRGV2 with TRGJP1. The CDR3 DNA sequence: TGTGCCACCTGGGACGGGCCAGGTGGTTGGTTCAAGATATTT. Translating it yields CATWDGPGGWFKIF.